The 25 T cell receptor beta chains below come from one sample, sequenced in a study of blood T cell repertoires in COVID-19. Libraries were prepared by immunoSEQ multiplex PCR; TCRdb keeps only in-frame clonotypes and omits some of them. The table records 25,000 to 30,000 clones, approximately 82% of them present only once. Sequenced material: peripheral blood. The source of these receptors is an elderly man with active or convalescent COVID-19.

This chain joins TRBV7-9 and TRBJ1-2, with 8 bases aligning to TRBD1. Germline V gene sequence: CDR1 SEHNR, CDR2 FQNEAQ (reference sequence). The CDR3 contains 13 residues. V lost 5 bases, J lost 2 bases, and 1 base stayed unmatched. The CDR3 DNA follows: TGTGCCAGCAGCCGGACAGGGAACTATGGCTACACCTTC. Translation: CASSRTGNYGYTF.

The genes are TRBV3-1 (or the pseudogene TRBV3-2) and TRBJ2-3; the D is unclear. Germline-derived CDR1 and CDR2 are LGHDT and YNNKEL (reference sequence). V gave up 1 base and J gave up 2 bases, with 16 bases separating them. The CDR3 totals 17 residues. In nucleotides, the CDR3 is TGTGCCAGCAGCCAAGCTTCGGTAGCTTCGAACACAGATACGCAGTATTTT. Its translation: CASSQASVASNTDTQYF.

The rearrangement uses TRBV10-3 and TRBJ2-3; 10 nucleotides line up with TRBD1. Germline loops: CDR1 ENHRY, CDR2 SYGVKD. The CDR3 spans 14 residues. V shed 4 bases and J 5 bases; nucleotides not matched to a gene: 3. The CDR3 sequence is CAISGTGGRDTQYF. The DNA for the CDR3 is TGTGCCATCAGTGGGACAGGGGGTAGAGATACGCAGTATTTT.

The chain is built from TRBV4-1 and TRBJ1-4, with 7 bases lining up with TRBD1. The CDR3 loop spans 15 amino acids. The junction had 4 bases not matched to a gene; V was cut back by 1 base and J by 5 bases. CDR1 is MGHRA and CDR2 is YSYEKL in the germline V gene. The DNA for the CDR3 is TGCGCCAGCAGCCAAGTTCCAGGGGGGAATGAAAAACTGTTTTTT. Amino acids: CASSQVPGGNEKLFF.

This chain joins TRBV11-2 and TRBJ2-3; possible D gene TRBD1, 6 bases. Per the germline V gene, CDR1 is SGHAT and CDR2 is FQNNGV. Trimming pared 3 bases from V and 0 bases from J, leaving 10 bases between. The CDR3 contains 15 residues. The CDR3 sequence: CASSFTGTSTDTQYF. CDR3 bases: TGTGCCAGCAGCTTTACCGGGACAAGCACAGATACGCAGTATTTT.

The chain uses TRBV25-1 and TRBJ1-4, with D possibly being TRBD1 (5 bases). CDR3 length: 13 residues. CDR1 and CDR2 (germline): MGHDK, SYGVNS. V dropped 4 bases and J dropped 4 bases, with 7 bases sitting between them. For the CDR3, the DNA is TGTGCCAGCAGTGTCGGGGGTAATGAAAAACTGTTTTTT. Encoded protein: CASSVGGNEKLFF.

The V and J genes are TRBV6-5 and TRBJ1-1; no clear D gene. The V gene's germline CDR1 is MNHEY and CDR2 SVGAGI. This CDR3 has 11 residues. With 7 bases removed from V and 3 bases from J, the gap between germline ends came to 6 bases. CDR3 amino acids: CASTRDTEAFF. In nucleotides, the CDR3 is TGTGCCAGCACACGGGACACTGAAGCTTTCTTT.

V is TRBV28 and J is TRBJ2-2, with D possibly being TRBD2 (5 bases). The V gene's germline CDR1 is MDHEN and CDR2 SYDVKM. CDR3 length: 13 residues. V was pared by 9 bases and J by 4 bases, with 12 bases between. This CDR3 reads CASQAEGTGELFF. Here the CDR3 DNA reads TGTGCCAGTCAAGCGGAAGGCACCGGGGAGCTGTTTTTT.

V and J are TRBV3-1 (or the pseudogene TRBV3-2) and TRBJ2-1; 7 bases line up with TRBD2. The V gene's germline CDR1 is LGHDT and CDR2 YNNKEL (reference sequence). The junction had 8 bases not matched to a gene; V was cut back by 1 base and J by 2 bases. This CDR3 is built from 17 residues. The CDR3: CASSQGAAGVTYNEQFF. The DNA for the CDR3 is TGTGCCAGCAGCCAAGGGGCCGCGGGAGTAACCTACAATGAGCAGTTCTTC.

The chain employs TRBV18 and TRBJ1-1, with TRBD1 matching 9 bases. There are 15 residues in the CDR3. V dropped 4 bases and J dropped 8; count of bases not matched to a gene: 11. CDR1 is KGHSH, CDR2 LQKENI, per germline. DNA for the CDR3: TGTGCCAGCTCACACCAGGACAGGGGAGCAGGGGAAGCTTTCTTT. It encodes CASSHQDRGAGEAFF.

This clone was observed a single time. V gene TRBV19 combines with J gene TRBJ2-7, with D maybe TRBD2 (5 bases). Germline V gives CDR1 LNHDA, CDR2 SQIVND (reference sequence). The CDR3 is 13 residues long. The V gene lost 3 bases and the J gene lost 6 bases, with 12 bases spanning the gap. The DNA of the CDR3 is TGTGCCAGTAGTATCGAGGGAATGGGCGAGCAGTACTTC. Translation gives CASSIEGMGEQYF.

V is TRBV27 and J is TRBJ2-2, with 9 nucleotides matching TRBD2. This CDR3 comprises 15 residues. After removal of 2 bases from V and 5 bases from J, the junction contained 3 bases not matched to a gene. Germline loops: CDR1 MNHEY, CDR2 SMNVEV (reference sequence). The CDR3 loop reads CASSLLTSGTGELFF. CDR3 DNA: TGTGCCAGCAGTTTACTAACTAGCGGGACCGGGGAGCTGTTTTTT.

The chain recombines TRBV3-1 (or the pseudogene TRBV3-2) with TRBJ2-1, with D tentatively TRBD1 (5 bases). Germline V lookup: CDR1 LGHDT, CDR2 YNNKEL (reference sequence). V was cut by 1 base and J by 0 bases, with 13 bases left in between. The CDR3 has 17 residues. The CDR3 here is CASSQAPGYGSYNEQFF. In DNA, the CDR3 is TGTGCCAGCAGCCAAGCGCCAGGGTACGGCTCCTACAATGAGCAGTTCTTC.

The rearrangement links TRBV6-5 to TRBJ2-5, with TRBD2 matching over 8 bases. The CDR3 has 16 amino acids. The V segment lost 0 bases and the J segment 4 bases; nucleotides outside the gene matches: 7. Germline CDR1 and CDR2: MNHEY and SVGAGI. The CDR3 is CASSYSTQRERETQYF. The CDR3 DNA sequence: TGTGCCAGCAGTTACTCGACCCAGCGGGAGAGAGAGACCCAGTACTTC.

This chain's CDR3 is CASTGTRTDTQYF. In nucleotides, the CDR3 is TGTGCCAGTACAGGGACCCGCACAGATACGCAGTATTTT. The rearrangement uses TRBV7-9 and TRBJ2-3; D perhaps matches TRBD1 (6 bases). Germline V gene data show CDR1 as SEHNR and CDR2 as FQNEAQ (reference sequence). Between the trimmed V and J ends, which lost 9 bases and 1 base, there was a span of 11 bases. This CDR3 is built from 13 residues.

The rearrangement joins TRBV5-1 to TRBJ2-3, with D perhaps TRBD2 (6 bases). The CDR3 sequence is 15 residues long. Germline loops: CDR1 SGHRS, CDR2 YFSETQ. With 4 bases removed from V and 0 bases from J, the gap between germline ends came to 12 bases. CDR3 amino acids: CASSAQGGSTDTQYF. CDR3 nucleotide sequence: TGCGCCAGCAGCGCGCAGGGAGGAAGCACAGATACGCAGTATTTT.

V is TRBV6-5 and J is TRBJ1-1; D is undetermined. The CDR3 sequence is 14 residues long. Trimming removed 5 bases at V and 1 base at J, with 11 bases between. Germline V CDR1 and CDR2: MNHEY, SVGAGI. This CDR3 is CASSTHHGNTEAFF. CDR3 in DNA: TGTGCCAGCAGTACCCACCACGGGAACACTGAAGCTTTCTTT.

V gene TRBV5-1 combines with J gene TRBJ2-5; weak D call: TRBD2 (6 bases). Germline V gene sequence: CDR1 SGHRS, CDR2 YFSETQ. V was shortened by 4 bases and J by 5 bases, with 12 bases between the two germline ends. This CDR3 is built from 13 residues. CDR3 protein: CASSPGGLETQYF. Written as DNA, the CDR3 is TGCGCCAGCAGCCCTGGGGGACTGGAGACCCAGTACTTC.

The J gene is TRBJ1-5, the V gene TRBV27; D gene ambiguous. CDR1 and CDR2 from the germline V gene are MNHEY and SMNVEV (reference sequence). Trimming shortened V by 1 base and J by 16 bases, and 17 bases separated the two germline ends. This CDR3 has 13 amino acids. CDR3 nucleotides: TGTGCCAGCAGTTTATTTGAGGGCAGGACCAAACATTTT. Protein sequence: CASSLFEGRTKHF.

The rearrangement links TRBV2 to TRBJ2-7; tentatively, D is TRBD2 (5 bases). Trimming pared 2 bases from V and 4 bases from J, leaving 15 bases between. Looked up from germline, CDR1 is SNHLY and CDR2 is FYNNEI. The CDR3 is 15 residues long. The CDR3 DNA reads TGTGCCAGCAGTGAACGGGGTCCTGGTCCTTACGAGCAGTACTTC. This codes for CASSERGPGPYEQYF.

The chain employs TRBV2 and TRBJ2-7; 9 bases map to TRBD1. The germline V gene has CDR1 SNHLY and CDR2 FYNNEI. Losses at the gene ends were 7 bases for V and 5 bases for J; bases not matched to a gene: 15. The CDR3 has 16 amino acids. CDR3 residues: CASILDVGTGFHEQYF. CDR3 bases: TGTGCCAGCATCCTCGATGTCGGGACAGGGTTCCACGAGCAGTACTTC.

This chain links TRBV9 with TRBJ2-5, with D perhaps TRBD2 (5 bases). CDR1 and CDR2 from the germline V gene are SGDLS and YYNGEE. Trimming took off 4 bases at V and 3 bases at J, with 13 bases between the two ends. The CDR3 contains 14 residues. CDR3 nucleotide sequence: TGTGCCAGCAGCCCCATGCTAGCAGAAGAGACCCAGTACTTC. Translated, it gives CASSPMLAEETQYF.

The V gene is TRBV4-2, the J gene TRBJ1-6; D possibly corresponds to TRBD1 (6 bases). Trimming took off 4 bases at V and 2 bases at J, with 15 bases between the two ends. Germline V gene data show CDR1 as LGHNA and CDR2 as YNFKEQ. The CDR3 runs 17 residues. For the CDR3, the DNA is TGTGCCAGCAGCCCCCGACCCGGGACACCCTATAATTCACCCCTCCACTTT. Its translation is CASSPRPGTPYNSPLHF.

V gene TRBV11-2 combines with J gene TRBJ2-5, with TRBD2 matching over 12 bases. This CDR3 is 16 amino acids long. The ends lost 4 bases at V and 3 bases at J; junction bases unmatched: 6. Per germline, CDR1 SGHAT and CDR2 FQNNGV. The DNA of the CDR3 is TGTGCCAGCAGCTCACAAGGACTAGCGGGGAAAGAGACCCAGTACTTC. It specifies CASSSQGLAGKETQYF. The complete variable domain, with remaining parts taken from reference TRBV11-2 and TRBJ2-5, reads EAGVAQSPRYKIIEKRQSVAFWCNPISGHATLYWYQQILGQGPKLLIQFQNNGVVDDSQLPKDRFSAERLKGVDSTLKIQPAKLEDSAVYLCASSSQGLAGKETQYFGPGTRLLVL.

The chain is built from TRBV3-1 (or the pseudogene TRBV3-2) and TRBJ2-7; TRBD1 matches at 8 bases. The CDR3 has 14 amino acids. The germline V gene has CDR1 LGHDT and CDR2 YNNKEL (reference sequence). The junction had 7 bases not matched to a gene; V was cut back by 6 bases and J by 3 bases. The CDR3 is CASRQTGGSYEQYF. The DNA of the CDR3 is TGTGCCAGCAGACAAACAGGGGGGAGCTACGAGCAGTACTTC.